One and the same sample provided the 19 T cell receptor beta chains below, sequenced in a study of cytomegalovirus exposure and HLA in healthy donors. The PCR had 60 Vbeta and 13 Jbeta primers. Only in-frame clones appear in the TCRdb table, and some are missing; sequencing was by immunoSEQ multiplex PCR. The table lists 100,000 to 150,000 clones, 75% to 90% of them singletons. Material: PBMCs. The receptors shown here come from a man aged 18 to 29 in good health and CMV-seropositive.

V is TRBV11-2 and J is TRBJ1-1, with D possibly being TRBD1 (5 bases). The CDR3 consists of 12 residues. V was trimmed by 2 bases and J by 5 bases, leaving 6 bases between them. The V gene's germline CDR1 is SGHAT and CDR2 FQNNGV. In DNA form, the CDR3 reads TGTGCCAGCAGCTTACAGGGAACTGAAGCTTTCTTT. Its translation: CASSLQGTEAFF.

The rearrangement links TRBV19 to TRBJ2-5; tentative D call: TRBD1 (5 bases). Trimming took off 6 bases at V and 2 bases at J, with 13 bases between the two ends. Germline values: CDR1 LNHDA, CDR2 SQIVND (reference sequence). CDR3 length: 14 amino acids. In nucleotides, the CDR3 is TGTGCCAGTAGCACAATCGACAGTCAAGAGACCCAGTACTTC. Encoded protein: CASSTIDSQETQYF.

The V call is TRBV19, the J call TRBJ1-6, with D uncertain. The CDR3 contains 15 residues. Looked up from germline, CDR1 is LNHDA and CDR2 is SQIVND (reference sequence). V lost 0 bases, J lost 6 bases, and 9 bases lay in between. The CDR3 loop is CASSIEVRVNSPLHF. The CDR3 bases are TGTGCCAGTAGTATAGAGGTCCGAGTTAATTCACCCCTCCACTTT. The full variable domain, its missing parts supplied by reference TRBV19 and TRBJ1-6, is DGGITQSPKYLFRKEGQNVTLSCEQNLNHDAMYWYRQDPGQGLRLIYYSQIVNDFQKGDIAEGYSVSREKKESFPLTVTSAQKNPTAFYLCASSIEVRVNSPLHFGNGTRLTVT.

This chain connects TRBV19 to TRBJ2-6; D ambiguous. This CDR3 has 15 residues. V was pared by 3 bases and J by 0 bases, with 6 bases between. Germline assignment: CDR1 LNHDA and CDR2 SQIVND (reference sequence). The CDR3 is CASSIEHSGANVLTF. The DNA for the CDR3 is TGTGCCAGTAGTATTGAGCACTCTGGGGCCAACGTCCTGACTTTC. The variable domain in full, completed from reference TRBV19 and TRBJ2-6, reads DGGITQSPKYLFRKEGQNVTLSCEQNLNHDAMYWYRQDPGQGLRLIYYSQIVNDFQKGDIAEGYSVSREKKESFPLTVTSAQKNPTAFYLCASSIEHSGANVLTFGAGSRLTVL.

A few counts support this clone. The V and J genes are TRBV19 and TRBJ1-3; no definite D call. In germline, CDR1 is LNHDA, CDR2 SQIVND (reference sequence). The germline V and J ends were trimmed by 5 bases and 0 bases, with 5 bases remaining between them. The CDR3 totals 13 residues. As DNA, the CDR3 is TGTGCCAGTAGTCTACTCTCTGGAAACACCATATATTTT. This encodes CASSLLSGNTIYF.

V usage is TRBV9 and J usage is TRBJ1-2; D may be TRBD1 (5 bases). Germline V gene lookup returns CDR1 SGDLS and CDR2 YYNGEE. This CDR3 spans 15 amino acids. V was cut by 0 bases and J by 3 bases, with 12 bases left in between. The CDR3 DNA follows: TGTGCCAGCAGCGTAGATCAGGGTAACGACTATGGCTACACCTTC. Translating gives CASSVDQGNDYGYTF.

The rearrangement links TRBV7-6 to TRBJ2-3; TRBD1 matches 8 bases. This CDR3 region has 14 residues. Germline V lookup: CDR1 SGHVS, CDR2 FNYEAQ. Trimming removed 3 bases from V and 4 bases from J; junction bases left unmatched: 3. DNA for the CDR3: TGTGCCAGCAGCTTTACGGACAGGGCAGATACGCAGTATTTT. Protein product: CASSFTDRADTQYF.

The J gene is TRBJ1-2, the V gene TRBV2; TRBD1 matches 10 bases. The CDR3 loop spans 16 amino acids. Trimming at V came to 0 bases and at J to 5 bases, leaving 6 bases not matched to a gene. CDR1 and CDR2 (germline): SNHLY, FYNNEI. The DNA of the CDR3 is TGTGCCAGCAGTGAAGCGCTGGGACAGGGGTTATATGGCTACACCTTC. Its protein is CASSEALGQGLYGYTF.

V gene TRBV2 combines with J gene TRBJ2-3, with 7 nucleotides matching TRBD1. With 8 bases clipped from V and 2 bases from J, the junction kept 7 bases outside the gene matches. The CDR3 length is 14 residues. CDR1 and CDR2 (germline): SNHLY, FYNNEI. The CDR3 coding sequence is TGTGCCAGCTTAATGGACAGGCTCACAGATACGCAGTATTTT. This encodes CASLMDRLTDTQYF. Full variable domain (remainder filled in from reference TRBV2 and TRBJ2-3): EPEVTQTPSHQVTQMGQEVILRCVPISNHLYFYWYRQILGQKVEFLVSFYNNEISEKSEIFDDQFSVERPDGSNFTLKIRSTKLEDSAMYFCASLMDRLTDTQYFGPGTRLTVL.

Notes on this clone: One end of the junction is discordant with germline, which a read error may explain. J is TRBJ2-5 and V is TRBV7-9; 7 bases are a match to TRBD1. The J call could be wrong; TRBJ2-7 is a better fit for the DNA end. The germline gives CDR1 SEHNR, CDR2 FQNEAQ (reference sequence). This CDR3 has 14 amino acids. The DNA of the CDR3 is TGTGCCAGCAGCATAGCAGGGGGACGCTACGAGCAGTACTTC. Translated: CASSIAGGRYEQYF.

This clone was observed a handful of times. The J gene is TRBJ1-1, the V gene TRBV20-1; D is uncertain. The V gene lost 0 bases and the J gene lost 10 bases, with 9 bases spanning the gap. In germline, CDR1 is DFQATT, CDR2 SNEGSKA (reference sequence). This CDR3 comprises 11 residues. In DNA, the CDR3 is TGCAGTGCTAGAGATCCCCCACTAGCTTTCTTT. Translated: CSARDPPLAFF.

This clone was found a few times. The rearrangement links TRBV9 to TRBJ1-4; 7 nucleotides align to TRBD1. V lost 2 bases and J lost 8; bases outside the gene matches: 9. Germline CDR1 reads SGDLS; CDR2 reads YYNGEE. CDR3 length: 15 residues. The CDR3 coding sequence is TGTGCCAGCAGCGTCGGGGAGAGGGGGCCGGAAAAACTGTTTTTT. It specifies CASSVGERGPEKLFF.

J is TRBJ2-5 and V is TRBV30, with unresolved D. V was pared by 0 bases and J by 11 bases, with 16 bases between. The CDR3 runs 13 residues. From germline, CDR1 is GTSNPN and CDR2 SVGIG (reference sequence). This CDR3 is CAWSVDRVNEQYF. CDR3 coding DNA: TGTGCCTGGAGTGTCGACCGGGTGAATGAGCAGTACTTC.

CDR3: CASSFGTGSYEQYF. The CDR3 nucleotides read TGTGCCAGCAGTTTCGGGACAGGGAGTTACGAGCAGTACTTC. The V and J genes are TRBV27 and TRBJ2-7, with 9 bases lining up with TRBD1. This CDR3 region has 14 residues. The J segment lost 4 bases and the V segment lost 3 bases, leaving 4 bases of the junction unmatched. Germline assignment: CDR1 MNHEY and CDR2 SMNVEV (reference sequence).

J is TRBJ2-1 and V is TRBV5-1, with unresolved D. The CDR3 is made up of 14 amino acids. V dropped 0 bases and J dropped 9 bases, with 13 bases sitting between them. CDR1 is SGHRS and CDR2 is YFSETQ in the germline V gene. Here the CDR3 reads CASSLDSHTIEQFF. The DNA of the CDR3 is TGCGCCAGCAGCTTGGACAGCCACACAATTGAGCAGTTCTTC.

The chain uses TRBV2 and TRBJ1-2, with D maybe TRBD1 (6 bases). The germline gives CDR1 SNHLY, CDR2 FYNNEI. V was shortened by 9 bases and J by 8 bases, with 19 bases between the two germline ends. This CDR3 is 13 amino acids long. This CDR3 reads CARRTVLDEGYTF. For the CDR3, the DNA is TGTGCCAGGAGGACAGTTCTGGACGAAGGCTACACCTTC. The full variable domain, completed using reference TRBV2 and TRBJ1-2, is EPEVTQTPSHQVTQMGQEVILRCVPISNHLYFYWYRQILGQKVEFLVSFYNNEISEKSEIFDDQFSVERPDGSNFTLKIRSTKLEDSAMYFCARRTVLDEGYTFGSGTRLTVV.

This CDR3 reads CASSQVHARGEKLFF. DNA for the CDR3: TGTGCCAGCAGCCAAGTTCATGCCAGGGGTGAAAAACTGTTTTTT. V and J are TRBV4-2 and TRBJ1-4; D perhaps matches TRBD1 (6 bases). With 1 base removed from V and 7 bases from J, the gap between germline ends came to 13 bases. Germline V gene data show CDR1 as LGHNA and CDR2 as YNFKEQ. CDR3 size: 15 residues.

This clone was recorded once. The chain uses TRBV6-5 and TRBJ2-7; TRBD1 aligns across 10 bases. The germline V gene has CDR1 MNHEY and CDR2 SVGAGI. This CDR3 comprises 14 residues. The trim removed 2 bases at V and 6 bases at J, leaving 4 bases unmatched. This chain's CDR3 is CASSYGTGVFEQYF. Here the CDR3 DNA reads TGTGCCAGCAGTTACGGGACAGGGGTTTTCGAGCAGTACTTC.

This chain connects TRBV5-4 to TRBJ2-7; D remains ambiguous. Deletions cut 2 bases from V and 1 base from J, with 7 bases between. The CDR3 spans 13 residues. Germline CDR1 is SGHNT and CDR2 is YYREEE (reference sequence). CDR3 in amino acids: CASSFDTSYEQYF. CDR3 nucleotides: TGTGCCAGCAGCTTTGACACATCCTACGAGCAGTACTTC.